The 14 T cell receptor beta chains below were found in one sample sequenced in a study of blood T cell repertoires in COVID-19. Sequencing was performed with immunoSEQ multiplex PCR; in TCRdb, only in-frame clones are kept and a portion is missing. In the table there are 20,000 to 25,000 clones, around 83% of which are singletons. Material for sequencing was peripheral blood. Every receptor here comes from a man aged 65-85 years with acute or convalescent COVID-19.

The CDR3 DNA sequence: TGTGCCAGCAGTTTATCGGGCACTGAAGCTTTCTTT. It codes for CASSLSGTEAFF. V and J are TRBV12-3 or TRBV12-4 and TRBJ1-1; no definite D call. There are 12 residues in the CDR3. V lost 2 bases to trimming and J lost 4 bases, with 5 bases between them.

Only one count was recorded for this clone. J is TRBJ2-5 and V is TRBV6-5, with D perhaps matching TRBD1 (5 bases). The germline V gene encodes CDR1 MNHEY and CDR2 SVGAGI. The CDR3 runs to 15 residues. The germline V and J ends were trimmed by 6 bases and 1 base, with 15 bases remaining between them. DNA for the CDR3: TGTGCCAGCAGGCGAAGTCAGGGATTCCAAGAGACCCAGTACTTC. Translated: CASRRSQGFQETQYF.

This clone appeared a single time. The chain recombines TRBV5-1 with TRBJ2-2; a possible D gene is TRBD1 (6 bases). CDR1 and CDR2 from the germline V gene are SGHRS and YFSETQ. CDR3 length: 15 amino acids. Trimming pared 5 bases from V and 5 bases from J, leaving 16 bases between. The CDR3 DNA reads TGCGCCAGCAGACCCCAAGGACAGAATACCGGGGAGCTGTTTTTT. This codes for CASRPQGQNTGELFF.

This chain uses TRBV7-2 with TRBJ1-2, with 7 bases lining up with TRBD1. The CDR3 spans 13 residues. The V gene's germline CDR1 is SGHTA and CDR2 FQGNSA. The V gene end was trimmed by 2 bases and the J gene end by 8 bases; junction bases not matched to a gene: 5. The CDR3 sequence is CASSLWGQRGYTF. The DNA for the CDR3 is TGTGCCAGCAGCTTATGGGGACAGCGGGGCTACACCTTC.

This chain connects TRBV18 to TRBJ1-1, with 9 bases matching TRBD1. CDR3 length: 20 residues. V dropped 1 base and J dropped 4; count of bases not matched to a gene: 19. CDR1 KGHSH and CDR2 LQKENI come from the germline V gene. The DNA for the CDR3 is TGTGCCAGCTCACCACGCTTCGAAATGTGGGACAGGGAGGCAAGCACTGAAGCTTTCTTT. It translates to CASSPRFEMWDREASTEAFF.

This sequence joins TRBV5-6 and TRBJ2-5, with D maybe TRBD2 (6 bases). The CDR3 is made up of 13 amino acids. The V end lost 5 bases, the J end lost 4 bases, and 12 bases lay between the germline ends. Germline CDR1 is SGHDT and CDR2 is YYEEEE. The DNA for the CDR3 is TGTGCCAGCAGTGACTGGGAGGTAGAGACCCAGTACTTC. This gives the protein CASSDWEVETQYF.

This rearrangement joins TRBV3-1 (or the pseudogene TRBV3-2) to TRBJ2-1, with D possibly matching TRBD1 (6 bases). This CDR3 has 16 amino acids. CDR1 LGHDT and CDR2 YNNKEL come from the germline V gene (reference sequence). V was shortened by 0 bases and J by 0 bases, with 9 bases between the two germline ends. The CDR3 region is CASSQDKTGSYNEQFF. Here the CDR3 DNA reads TGTGCCAGCAGCCAAGATAAGACAGGCTCCTACAATGAGCAGTTCTTC.

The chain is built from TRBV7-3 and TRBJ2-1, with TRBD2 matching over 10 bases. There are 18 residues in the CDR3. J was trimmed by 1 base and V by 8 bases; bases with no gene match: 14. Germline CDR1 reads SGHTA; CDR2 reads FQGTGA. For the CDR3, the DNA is TGTGCCAGCGGGTTCTTTTTAGCGGGAGGTGGATCCTACAATGAGCAGTTCTTC. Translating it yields CASGFFLAGGGSYNEQFF.

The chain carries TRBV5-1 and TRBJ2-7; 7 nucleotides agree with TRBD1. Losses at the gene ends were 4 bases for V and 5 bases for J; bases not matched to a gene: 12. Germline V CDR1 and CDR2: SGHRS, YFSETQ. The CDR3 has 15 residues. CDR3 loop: CASSPLNQGVDEQYF. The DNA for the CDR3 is TGCGCCAGCAGCCCCCTCAATCAGGGGGTTGACGAGCAGTACTTC.

The CDR3 nucleotides are TGTGCCTCAGACTATGGCTACACCTTC. Translating it yields CASDYGYTF. The chain carries TRBV30 and TRBJ1-2, with no clear D. Germline-derived CDR1 and CDR2 are GTSNPN and SVGIG (reference sequence). Trimming took off 7 bases at V and 3 bases at J, with 3 bases between the two ends. The CDR3 sequence is 9 residues long. The whole variable domain, filled in from reference TRBV30 and TRBJ1-2, reads SQTIHQWPATLVQPVGSPLSLECTVEGTSNPNLYWYRQAAGRGLQLLFYSVGIGQISSEVPQNLSASRPQDRQFILSSKKLLLSDSGFYLCASDYGYTFGSGTRLTVV.

The chain's CDR3 is CASRPVSDGQETQYF. As DNA, the CDR3 is TGTGCCAGCAGACCTGTTAGCGACGGCCAAGAGACCCAGTACTTC. J is TRBJ2-5 and V is TRBV25-1; tentatively, D is TRBD2 (5 bases). Trimming removed 6 bases at V and 1 base at J, with 15 bases between. Germline V lookup: CDR1 MGHDK, CDR2 SYGVNS. The CDR3 sequence is 15 residues long. Together with reference TRBV25-1 and TRBJ2-5, the CDR3 gives the full variable domain: EADIYQTPRYLVIGTGKKITLECSQTMGHDKMYWYQQDPGMELHLIHYSYGVNSTEKGDLSSESTVSRIRTEHFPLTLESARPSHTSQYLCASRPVSDGQETQYFGPGTRLLVL.

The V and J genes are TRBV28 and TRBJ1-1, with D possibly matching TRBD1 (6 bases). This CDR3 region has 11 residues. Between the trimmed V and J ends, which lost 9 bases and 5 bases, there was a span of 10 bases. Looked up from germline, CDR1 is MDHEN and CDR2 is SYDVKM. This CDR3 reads CASRGGTEAFF. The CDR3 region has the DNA TGTGCCAGTAGGGGGGGGACTGAAGCTTTCTTT.

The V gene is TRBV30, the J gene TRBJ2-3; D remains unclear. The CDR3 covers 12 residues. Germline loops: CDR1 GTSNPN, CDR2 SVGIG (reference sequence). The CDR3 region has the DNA TGTGCGGGTGGTAGCTTGGCAGATACGCAGTATTTT. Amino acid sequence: CAGGSLADTQYF.

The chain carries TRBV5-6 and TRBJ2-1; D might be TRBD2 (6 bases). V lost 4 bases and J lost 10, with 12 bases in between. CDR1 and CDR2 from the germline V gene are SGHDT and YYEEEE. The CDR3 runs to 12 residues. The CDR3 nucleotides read TGTGCCAGCAGCGCCCCGGGACTCGAGCAGTTCTTC. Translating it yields CASSAPGLEQFF.